These 31 T cell receptor beta chains came from one sample sequenced in a study of T cell responses to AZD1222 COVID-19 vaccine (dated by TCRdb to 2020 to 2023). The receptor library was made with the immunoSEQ multiplex PCR assay. TCRdb took over this immuneACCESS table, retaining in-frame rearrangements with V and J assigned. Such tables are incomplete; in checked studies, under half of the missing clones stem from an unresolved V gene, and the remainder is unexplained. Present in this sample are 75,000 to 100,000 clones, 89% of which were seen just once. The leading ten clones occupy 1.6% of the sample. The label giving this sample's time point can be read as: baseline before first vaccination. The specimen was peripheral blood, collected on day 0 of AZD1222 vaccination. The receptors were sampled from an adult in good health.

The CDR3 region is CASSEIVQGGKLFF. Written as DNA, the CDR3 is TGTGCCAGCAGTGAAATCGTGCAGGGGGGAAAACTGTTTTTT. The chain combines TRBV2 with TRBJ1-4, with TRBD1 matching over 7 bases. The V and J ends lost 2 bases and 10 bases, in that order; junction bases with no gene match: 7. The germline V gene encodes CDR1 SNHLY and CDR2 FYNNEI. The CDR3 is 14 residues long.

The chain uses TRBV6-5 and TRBJ1-2; 7 bases align to TRBD1. The CDR3 length is 13 residues. V was clipped by 6 bases and J by 6 bases; unmatched bases: 7. In germline, CDR1 is MNHEY, CDR2 SVGAGI. The CDR3, as DNA: TGTGCCAGCAGGTCGGACAGGATTAATGGCTACACCTTC. Residues: CASRSDRINGYTF.

The chain employs TRBV7-9 and TRBJ1-1; D gene uncertain. Deletions cut 5 bases from V and 6 bases from J, with 10 bases between. The CDR3 is made up of 12 amino acids. Per germline, CDR1 SEHNR and CDR2 FQNEAQ (reference sequence). CDR3 sequence: CASSPGRAEAFF. CDR3 DNA sequence: TGTGCCAGCAGCCCCGGGAGGGCTGAAGCTTTCTTT. The full variable domain, with the rest looked up from reference TRBV7-9 and TRBJ1-1, is DTGVSQNPRHKITKRGQNVTFRCDPISEHNRLYWYRQTLGQGPEFLTYFQNEAQLEKSRLLSDRFSAERPKGSFSTLEIQRTEQGDSAMYLCASSPGRAEAFFGQGTRLTVV.

This sequence joins TRBV5-1 and TRBJ1-2; no reliable D call. The ends were cut back, 0 bases at V and 4 bases at J, with 10 bases in the middle. CDR1 SGHRS and CDR2 YFSETQ come from the germline V gene. The CDR3 contains 14 residues. The CDR3 nucleotides read TGCGCCAGCAGCTTGGGGGATATAGGCTATGGCTACACCTTC. Translation: CASSLGDIGYGYTF.

V usage is TRBV9 and J usage is TRBJ1-2; D unresolved. Per germline, CDR1 SGDLS and CDR2 YYNGEE. CDR3 length: 15 amino acids. The V end was cut by 4 bases, the J end by 3 bases, with 16 bases between. CDR3 sequence: CASSPRSAPHYGYTF. The DNA of the CDR3 is TGTGCCAGCAGCCCCCGGTCGGCCCCTCACTATGGCTACACCTTC.

The genes are TRBV28 and TRBJ1-5; D is possibly TRBD1 (5 bases). This CDR3 has 14 amino acids. Trimming took 5 bases from V and 7 from J, leaving 15 bases between them. Germline CDR1 reads MDHEN; CDR2 reads SYDVKM. CDR3 sequence: CASSTPGLFQPQHF. The CDR3 DNA follows: TGTGCCAGCAGTACACCAGGGTTATTCCAGCCCCAGCATTTT. Using reference TRBV28 and TRBJ1-5 for the parts outside the CDR3, the full variable domain is DVKVTQSSRYLVKRTGEKVFLECVQDMDHENMFWYRQDPGLGLRLIYFSYDVKMKEKGDIPEGYSVSREKKERFSLILESASTNQTSMYLCASSTPGLFQPQHFGDGTRLSIL.

This chain joins TRBV7-9 and TRBJ2-1, with 8 bases matching TRBD1. Trimming removed 7 bases from V and 1 base from J; junction bases left unmatched: 3. Per the germline V gene, CDR1 is SEHNR and CDR2 is FQNEAQ (reference sequence). This CDR3 region has 14 residues. CDR3 protein: CASTGQGSYNEQFF. The CDR3 nucleotides are TGTGCCAGCACCGGACAGGGTTCCTACAATGAGCAGTTCTTC.

J is TRBJ1-5 and V is TRBV28; D not resolved. Germline V lookup: CDR1 MDHEN, CDR2 SYDVKM. The CDR3 has 13 amino acids. Between the trimmed V and J ends, which lost 9 bases and 3 bases, there was a span of 12 bases. The CDR3 DNA reads TGTGCCAGTTCGAAGGAGGTCAATCAGCCCCAGCATTTT. Translating it yields CASSKEVNQPQHF.

The chain uses TRBV9 and TRBJ2-3; D gene uncertain. Between the trimmed V and J ends, which lost 4 bases and 0 bases, there was a span of 15 bases. The germline CDR1 and CDR2 sequences are SGDLS and YYNGEE. The CDR3 spans 16 residues. CDR3 sequence: CASSPVGKISTDTQYF. CDR3 DNA: TGTGCCAGCAGCCCTGTGGGGAAAATCAGCACAGATACGCAGTATTTT.

This chain connects TRBV5-1 to TRBJ2-3; a weak D match, TRBD1 (6 bases). Trimming took off 0 bases at V and 3 bases at J, with 17 bases between the two ends. This CDR3 region has 17 residues. The germline CDR1 and CDR2 sequences are SGHRS and YFSETQ. Here the CDR3 reads CASSLARFQGNTDTQYF. The CDR3 DNA sequence: TGCGCCAGCAGCTTGGCCAGATTCCAGGGGAATACAGATACGCAGTATTTT. Using reference TRBV5-1 and TRBJ2-3 for the parts outside the CDR3, the full variable domain is KAGVTQTPRYLIKTRGQQVTLSCSPISGHRSVSWYQQTPGQGLQFLFEYFSETQRNKGNFPGRFSGRQFSNSRSEMNVSTLELGDSALYLCASSLARFQGNTDTQYFGPGTRLTVL.

The table lists this clone with a few counts. V and J are TRBV7-8 and TRBJ2-7; D may be TRBD2 (6 bases). The germline gives CDR1 SGHVS, CDR2 FQNEAQ. The CDR3 spans 15 residues. V dropped 4 bases and J dropped 5 bases, with 18 bases sitting between them. CDR3 residues: CASSYGRGAGDEQYF. The CDR3 DNA reads TGTGCCAGCAGCTACGGGAGAGGCGCAGGCGACGAGCAGTACTTC. The whole variable domain, filled in from reference TRBV7-8 and TRBJ2-7, reads GAGVSQSPRYKVAKRGQDVALRCDPISGHVSLFWYQQALGQGPEFLTYFQNEAQLDKSGLPSDRFFAERPEGSVSTLKIQRTQQEDSAVYLCASSYGRGAGDEQYFGPGTRLTVT.

V usage is TRBV13 and J usage is TRBJ2-5; D might be TRBD1 (6 bases). CDR1 and CDR2 (germline): PRHDT, FYEKMQ (reference sequence). The CDR3 is made up of 15 amino acids. Trimming cost V 5 bases and J 5 bases, with 18 bases left between them. The CDR3 region is CASSPRQAPRETQYF. CDR3 bases: TGTGCCAGCAGCCCCCGACAGGCCCCTAGGGAGACCCAGTACTTC.

The chain has TRBV7-9 and TRBJ1-1, with 9 bases that match TRBD1. The V gene end was trimmed by 5 bases and the J gene end by 5 bases; junction bases not matched to a gene: 0. The CDR3 is 12 residues long. From germline, CDR1 is SEHNR and CDR2 FQNEAQ (reference sequence). The chain's CDR3 is CASSDRGTEAFF. The CDR3 nucleotides are TGTGCCAGCAGCGACAGGGGGACTGAAGCTTTCTTT.

The J gene is TRBJ1-3, the V gene TRBV30; D is unresolved. CDR1 GTSNPN and CDR2 SVGIG come from the germline V gene (reference sequence). Trimming shortened V by 0 bases and J by 3 bases, and 9 bases separated the two germline ends. The CDR3 is 14 amino acids. CDR3: CAWSVFGDGNTIYF. The CDR3, as DNA: TGTGCCTGGAGTGTATTCGGGGATGGAAACACCATATATTTT.

The V call is TRBV28, the J call TRBJ1-3; D possibly corresponds to TRBD1 (6 bases). Deletions cut 3 bases from V and 0 bases from J, with 15 bases between. Germline V gene lookup returns CDR1 MDHEN and CDR2 SYDVKM. This CDR3 has 17 amino acids. CDR3 amino acids: CASSFGGGHHSGNTIYF. Here the CDR3 DNA reads TGTGCCAGCAGTTTTGGGGGCGGACACCACTCTGGAAACACCATATATTTT.

This chain uses TRBV6-5 with TRBJ1-2, with D uncertain. This CDR3 comprises 14 residues. Trimming shortened V by 0 bases and J by 13 bases, and 18 bases separated the two germline ends. CDR1 and CDR2 (germline): MNHEY, SVGAGI. The CDR3 reads CASSYSRPGAEFTF. CDR3 nucleotide sequence: TGTGCCAGCAGTTACTCGAGGCCAGGCGCGGAGTTCACCTTC.

The chain carries TRBV30 and TRBJ1-1, with D possibly TRBD1 on 6 matching bases. V lost 5 bases, J lost 0 bases, and 10 bases lay in between. Per germline, CDR1 GTSNPN and CDR2 SVGIG (reference sequence). The CDR3 spans 13 residues. The CDR3 DNA follows: TGTGCCTGGGGACAGCATATGAACACTGAAGCTTTCTTT. Residues: CAWGQHMNTEAFF.

This chain links TRBV30 with TRBJ1-6; D ambiguous. Germline CDR1 GTSNPN, CDR2 SVGIG (reference sequence). The CDR3 runs 12 residues. Trimming stripped 6 bases from V and 7 bases from J, with 10 bases between. The CDR3 protein is CACGRVNSPLHF. Here the CDR3 DNA reads TGTGCCTGTGGGCGGGTAAATTCACCCCTCCACTTT.

This clone was counted a single time. The J gene is TRBJ2-7, the V gene TRBV2; TRBD2 aligns across 14 bases. Germline loops: CDR1 SNHLY, CDR2 FYNNEI. J gave up 0 bases and V 7 bases, and 8 bases lay outside the gene matches. The CDR3 contains 17 residues. This CDR3 is CASIQGLAGESSYEQYF. The CDR3 region has the DNA TGTGCCAGCATTCAGGGACTAGCGGGGGAGAGCTCCTACGAGCAGTACTTC.

The genes are TRBV12-3 or TRBV12-4 and TRBJ2-3, with D perhaps TRBD1 or TRBD2 (5 bases each). The CDR3 is made up of 13 amino acids. Between the trimmed V and J ends, which lost 4 bases and 1 base, there was a span of 6 bases. CDR3 protein: CASSWDRTDTQYF. In DNA form, the CDR3 reads TGTGCCAGCAGTTGGGACCGCACAGATACGCAGTATTTT.

This chain links TRBV9 with TRBJ2-1; 8 nucleotides line up with TRBD2. The V and J ends lost 3 bases and 4 bases, in that order; junction bases with no gene match: 9. CDR3 length equals 16 residues. The germline V gene has CDR1 SGDLS and CDR2 YYNGEE. CDR3 in amino acids: CASSAVGSGGYNEQFF. The DNA of the CDR3 is TGTGCCAGCAGCGCGGTGGGGAGCGGGGGTTACAATGAGCAGTTCTTC.

This chain joins TRBV12-3 or TRBV12-4 and TRBJ2-1; the D is unclear. V lost 3 bases, J lost 15 bases, and 15 bases lay in between. The CDR3 is 12 residues long. CDR3 bases: TGTGCCAGCAGTTTGGCTGGGCAGAGTCGGTTCTTC. Residues: CASSLAGQSRFF.

The chain is built from TRBV12-3 or TRBV12-4 and TRBJ1-1; perhaps TRBD1 as D (6 bases). The length of the CDR3 is 12 residues. Between the trimmed V and J ends, which lost 3 bases and 5 bases, there was a span of 7 bases. Written as DNA, the CDR3 is TGTGCCAGCAGTTTTAGGGGGACTGAAGCTTTCTTT. Translating it yields CASSFRGTEAFF.

This chain connects TRBV10-2 to TRBJ2-7, with D hard to call. The V gene lost 3 bases and the J gene lost 6 bases, with 12 bases spanning the gap. Germline CDR1 and CDR2: WSHSY and SAAADI. The CDR3 has 13 residues. The CDR3 DNA is TGCGCCAGCAGTGAAATAGAGTTAGGCGAGCAGTACTTC. Amino acid sequence: CASSEIELGEQYF.

The chain carries TRBV6-1 and TRBJ2-5; D might be TRBD2 (5 bases). Trimming pared 0 bases from V and 5 bases from J, leaving 10 bases between. Germline CDR1 MNHNS, CDR2 SASEGT. CDR3 size: 14 residues. CDR3 in amino acids: CASSEAWRRETQYF. The CDR3 DNA reads as TGTGCCAGCAGTGAAGCGTGGAGGAGGGAGACCCAGTACTTC.

V and J are TRBV11-1 and TRBJ1-1; 10 bases agree with TRBD1. The CDR3 has 14 residues. CDR1 and CDR2 (germline): SGHAT, FQDESV (reference sequence). The ends lost 5 bases at V and 1 base at J; junction bases unmatched: 1. The CDR3 region is CASSRTGGNTEAFF. The CDR3 DNA reads as TGTGCCAGCAGCAGGACAGGGGGGAACACTGAAGCTTTCTTT.

V gene TRBV2 combines with J gene TRBJ1-5; D perhaps matches TRBD1 (5 bases). Germline CDR1 is SNHLY and CDR2 is FYNNEI. This CDR3 has 14 amino acids. The V end lost 6 bases, the J end lost 3 bases, and 12 bases lay between the germline ends. Here the CDR3 DNA reads TGTGCCAGCAGGGGGACCTCCCCCAATCAGCCCCAGCATTTT. Its translation: CASRGTSPNQPQHF.

The chain is built from TRBV4-2 and TRBJ2-7, with 13 positions matching TRBD2. Germline CDR1 LGHNA, CDR2 YNFKEQ. Trimming cost V 1 base and J 3 bases; bases outside gene matches: 6. CDR3 length: 17 residues. In nucleotides, the CDR3 is TGTGCCAGCAGCCAAGGGACTAGCGGGGGAGCAATCTACGAGCAGTACTTC. Protein sequence: CASSQGTSGGAIYEQYF.

The V gene is TRBV28, the J gene TRBJ1-2; 9 bases match TRBD1. Germline CDR1 and CDR2: MDHEN and SYDVKM. The CDR3 sequence is 14 residues long. J lost 7 bases, V lost 6 bases, and 9 bases had no gene match. The CDR3: CASRDTGTGLGYTF. The CDR3, as DNA: TGTGCCAGCAGAGACACCGGGACAGGGCTTGGCTACACCTTC.

This chain links TRBV2 with TRBJ1-6; weak D call: TRBD1 (5 bases). The CDR3 totals 15 residues. Trimming pared 4 bases from V and 8 bases from J, leaving 15 bases between. Germline lookup yields CDR1 SNHLY and CDR2 FYNNEI. CDR3 in amino acids: CASSGNYRQYSPLHF. Here the CDR3 DNA reads TGTGCCAGCAGTGGGAACTATAGACAGTATTCACCCCTCCACTTT.

V and J are TRBV19 and TRBJ2-1, with D unclear. The V and J ends lost 3 bases and 7 bases respectively, with 13 bases between them. From germline, CDR1 is LNHDA and CDR2 SQIVND (reference sequence). The length of the CDR3 is 14 residues. This CDR3 is CASSISTGRNEQFF. In DNA, the CDR3 is TGTGCCAGTAGTATTAGTACGGGCCGGAATGAGCAGTTCTTC.